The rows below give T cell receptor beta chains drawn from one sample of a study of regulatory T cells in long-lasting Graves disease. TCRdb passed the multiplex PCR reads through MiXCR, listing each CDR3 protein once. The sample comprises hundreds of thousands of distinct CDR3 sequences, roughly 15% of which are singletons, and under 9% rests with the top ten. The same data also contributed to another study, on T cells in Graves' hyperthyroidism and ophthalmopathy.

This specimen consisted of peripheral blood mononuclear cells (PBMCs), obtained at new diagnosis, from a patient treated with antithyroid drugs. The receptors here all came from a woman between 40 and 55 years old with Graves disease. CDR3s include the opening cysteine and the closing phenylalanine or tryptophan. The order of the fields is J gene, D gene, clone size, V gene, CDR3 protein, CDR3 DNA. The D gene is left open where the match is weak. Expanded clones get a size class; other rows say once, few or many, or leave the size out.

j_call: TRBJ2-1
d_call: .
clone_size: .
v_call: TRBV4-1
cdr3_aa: CASSQVSRLDEQFF
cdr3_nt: TGCGCCAGCAGCCAAGTGTCTAGGCTGGATGAGCAGTTCTTC

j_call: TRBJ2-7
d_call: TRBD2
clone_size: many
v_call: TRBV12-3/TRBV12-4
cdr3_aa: CASSSSSGRAAGPYF
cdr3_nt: TGTGCCAGCAGTTCCTCTAGCGGGAGGGCCGCAGGGCCGTACTTC

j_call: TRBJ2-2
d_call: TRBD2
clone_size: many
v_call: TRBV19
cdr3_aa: CASTIGAGETLTGELFF
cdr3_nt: TGTGCCAGTACCATAGGGGCGGGAGAAACCCTCACCGGGGAGCTGTTTTTT

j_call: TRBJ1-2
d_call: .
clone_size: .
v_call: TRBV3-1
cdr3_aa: CASSPSGHITGGYTF
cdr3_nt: TGTGCCAGCAGCCCCTCGGGACATATCACGGGGGGCTACACCTTC

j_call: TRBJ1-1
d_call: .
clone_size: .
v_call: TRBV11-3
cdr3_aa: CASSLEGTTFF
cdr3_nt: TGTGCCAGCAGCTTAGAAGGTACTACTTTCTTT

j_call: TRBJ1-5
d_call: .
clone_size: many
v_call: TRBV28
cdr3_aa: CASSLFSFRGGGSNQPQHF
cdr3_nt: TGTGCCAGCAGTTTATTTTCGTTTAGGGGGGGAGGAAGCAATCAGCCCCAGCATTTT

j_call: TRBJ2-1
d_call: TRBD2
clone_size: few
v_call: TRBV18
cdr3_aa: CASSPGTSSNNEQFF
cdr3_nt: TGTGCCAGCTCACCAGGGACTAGCAGTAACAATGAGCAGTTCTTC

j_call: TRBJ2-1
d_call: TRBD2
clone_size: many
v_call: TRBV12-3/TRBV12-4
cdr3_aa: CASSTGLASLDEQFF
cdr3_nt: TGTGCCAGCTCGACAGGACTAGCGTCCCTCGATGAGCAGTTCTTC

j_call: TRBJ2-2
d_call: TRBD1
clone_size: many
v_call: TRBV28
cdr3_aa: CASRSSPGQSNTGELFF
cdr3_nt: TGTGCCAGCAGGTCCTCCCCGGGACAGTCGAACACCGGGGAGCTGTTTTTT

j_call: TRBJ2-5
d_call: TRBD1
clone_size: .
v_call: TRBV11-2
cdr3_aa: CASSLGSGGTGETQYF
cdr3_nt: TGTGCCAGCAGCTTAGGATCAGGGGGCACCGGGGAGACCCAGTACTTC

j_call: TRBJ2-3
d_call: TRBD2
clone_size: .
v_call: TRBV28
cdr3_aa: CASSSGSSTDTQYF
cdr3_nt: TGTGCCAGCAGTAGCGGGAGCAGCACAGATACGCAGTATTTT

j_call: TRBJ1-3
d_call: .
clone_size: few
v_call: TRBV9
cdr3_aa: CASSVTEGSFSGNTIYF
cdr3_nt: TGTGCCAGCAGCGTAACCGAGGGCTCCTTCTCTGGAAACACCATATATTTT

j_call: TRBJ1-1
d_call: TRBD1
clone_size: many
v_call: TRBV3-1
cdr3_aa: CASSHHGQGVVNTEAFF
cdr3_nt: TGTGCCAGCAGCCACCATGGACAGGGAGTTGTGAACACTGAAGCTTTCTTT

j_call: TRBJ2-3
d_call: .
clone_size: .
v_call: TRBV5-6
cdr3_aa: CASSSRGDLADTQYF
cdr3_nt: TGTGCCAGCAGCTCCCGAGGTGACCTCGCAGATACGCAGTATTTT

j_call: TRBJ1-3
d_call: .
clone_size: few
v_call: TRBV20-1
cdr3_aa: CSARDPFSGAGNTIYF
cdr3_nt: TGCAGTGCTAGAGATCCCTTCTCGGGGGCCGGAAACACCATATATTTT

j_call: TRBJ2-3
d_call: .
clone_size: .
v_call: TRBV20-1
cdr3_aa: CSASRQARPDTQYF
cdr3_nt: TGCAGTGCTTCTCGACAGGCTCGCCCAGATACGCAGTATTTT

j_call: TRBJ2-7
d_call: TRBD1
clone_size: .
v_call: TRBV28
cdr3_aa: CASSLTGLSYEQYF
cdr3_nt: TGTGCCAGCAGCCTGACAGGGCTTTCCTACGAGCAGTACTTC

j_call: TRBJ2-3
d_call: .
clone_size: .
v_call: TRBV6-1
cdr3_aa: CASTSGDTQYF
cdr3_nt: TGTGCCAGCACCTCTGGGGATACGCAGTATTTT

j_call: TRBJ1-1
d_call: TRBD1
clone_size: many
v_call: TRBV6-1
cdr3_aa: CASRLTGYTEAFF
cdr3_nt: TGTGCCAGCAGGTTGACAGGGTATACTGAAGCTTTCTTT

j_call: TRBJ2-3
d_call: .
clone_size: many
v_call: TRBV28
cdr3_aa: CASSSPSAASTDTQYF
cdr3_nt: TGTGCCAGCAGTTCCCCTTCGGCGGCTAGCACAGATACGCAGTATTTT

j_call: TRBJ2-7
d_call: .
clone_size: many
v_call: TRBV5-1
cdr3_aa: CASSLDYGVQGPYEQYF
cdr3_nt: TGCGCCAGCAGCTTGGATTACGGGGTCCAGGGTCCGTACGAGCAGTACTTC

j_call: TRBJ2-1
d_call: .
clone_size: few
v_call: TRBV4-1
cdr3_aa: CASSQDYSLFDNEQFF
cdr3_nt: TGCGCCAGCAGCCAAGATTACTCCCTATTCGACAATGAGCAGTTCTTC

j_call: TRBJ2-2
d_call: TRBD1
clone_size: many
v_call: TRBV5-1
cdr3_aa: CASSLAPGGLTGELFF
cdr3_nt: TGCGCCAGCAGCTTGGCTCCAGGGGGCTTGACCGGGGAGCTGTTTTTT

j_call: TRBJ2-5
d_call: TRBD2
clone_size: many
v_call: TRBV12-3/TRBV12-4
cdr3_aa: CASSFGLAGAGETQYF
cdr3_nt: TGTGCCAGCAGTTTCGGACTAGCGGGAGCTGGTGAGACCCAGTACTTC

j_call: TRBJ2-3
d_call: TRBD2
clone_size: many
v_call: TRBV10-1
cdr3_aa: CASSDPGGSTDTQYF
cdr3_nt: TGCGCCAGCAGTGACCCGGGAGGGAGCACAGATACGCAGTATTTT

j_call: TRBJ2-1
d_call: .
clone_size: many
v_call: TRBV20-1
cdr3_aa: CSESASNEQFF
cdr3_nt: TGCAGTGAGTCTGCCTCCAATGAGCAGTTCTTC

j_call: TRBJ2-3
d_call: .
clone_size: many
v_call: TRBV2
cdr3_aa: CASSFQNHSPYF
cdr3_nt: TGTGCCAGCAGTTTCCAAAACCATTCACCGTATTTT

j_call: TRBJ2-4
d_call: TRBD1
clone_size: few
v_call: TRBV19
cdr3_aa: CASSTGTGRGNIQYF
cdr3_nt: TGTGCCAGTAGTACAGGGACAGGGCGAGGGAACATTCAGTACTTC

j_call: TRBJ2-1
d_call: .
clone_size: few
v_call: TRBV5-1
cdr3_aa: CASSVGSWTFDNEQFF
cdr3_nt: TGCGCCAGCAGCGTGGGGTCGTGGACTTTTGACAATGAGCAGTTCTTC

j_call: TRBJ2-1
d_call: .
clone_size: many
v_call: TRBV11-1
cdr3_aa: CASSLTGQTYNEQFF
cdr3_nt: TGTGCCAGCAGCTTGACAGGACAGACGTACAATGAGCAGTTCTTC

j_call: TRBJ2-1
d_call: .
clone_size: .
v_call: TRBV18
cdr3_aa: CASSPMSGPSYNEQFF
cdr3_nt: TGTGCCAGCTCACCAATGAGCGGGCCATCCTACAATGAGCAGTTCTTC

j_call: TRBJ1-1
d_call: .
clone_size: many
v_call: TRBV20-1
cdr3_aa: CSAFGGLPEAFF
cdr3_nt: TGCAGTGCCTTCGGGGGGCTTCCCGAAGCTTTCTTT

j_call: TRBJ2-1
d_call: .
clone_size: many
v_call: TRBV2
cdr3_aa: CASSETGQPYNEQFF
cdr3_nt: TGTGCCAGCAGTGAAACGGGACAACCGTACAATGAGCAGTTCTTC

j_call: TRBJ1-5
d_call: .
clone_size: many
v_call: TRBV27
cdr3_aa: CASSDGRGNQPQHF
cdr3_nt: TGTGCCAGCAGTGACGGACGGGGCAATCAGCCCCAGCATTTT

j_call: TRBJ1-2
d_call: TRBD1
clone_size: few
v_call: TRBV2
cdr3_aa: CAGRTGADYGYTF
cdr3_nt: TGTGCCGGCCGGACAGGGGCGGACTATGGCTACACCTTC